Included here is one T cell receptor beta chain sequence, with context. The data belong to a study of T cell changes during pregnancy in multiple sclerosis. The table came from immunoSEQ multiplex PCR; TCRdb's copy has only in-frame clones and leaves some out. The sample records about 79,000 clones, about 90% being singletons. The V gene lost 4 bases and the J gene lost 6 bases, with 12 bases spanning the gap. Germline V gives CDR1 MNHEY, CDR2 SVGAGI. This CDR3 is built from 14 residues. V gene TRBV6-5 combines with J gene TRBJ2-2; D is uncertain. This TCR was recovered from a female donor with multiple sclerosis, enrolled in a pregnancy study. The input for sequencing was CD4+ T cells from peripheral blood mononuclear cells, taken in the second trimester of pregnancy. The CDR3 protein is CASSSPTHPGELFF. In DNA form, the CDR3 reads TGTGCCAGCAGTTCCCCGACTCACCCCGGGGAGCTGTTTTTT.